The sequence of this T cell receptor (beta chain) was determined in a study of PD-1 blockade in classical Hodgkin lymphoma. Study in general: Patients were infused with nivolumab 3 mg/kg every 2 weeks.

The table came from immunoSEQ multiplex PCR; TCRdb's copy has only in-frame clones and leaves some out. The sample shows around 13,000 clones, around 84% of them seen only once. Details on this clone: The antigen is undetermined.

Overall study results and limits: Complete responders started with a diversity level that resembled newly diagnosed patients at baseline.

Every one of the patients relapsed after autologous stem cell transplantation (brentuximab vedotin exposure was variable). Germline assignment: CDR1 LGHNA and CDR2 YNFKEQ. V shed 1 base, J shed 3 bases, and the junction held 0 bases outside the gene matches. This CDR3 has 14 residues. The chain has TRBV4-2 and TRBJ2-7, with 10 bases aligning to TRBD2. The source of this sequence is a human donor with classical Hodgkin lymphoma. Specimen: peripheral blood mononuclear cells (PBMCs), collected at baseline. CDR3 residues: CASSQGTSGYEQYF. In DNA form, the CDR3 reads TGTGCCAGCAGCCAAGGGACTAGCGGCTACGAGCAGTACTTC.